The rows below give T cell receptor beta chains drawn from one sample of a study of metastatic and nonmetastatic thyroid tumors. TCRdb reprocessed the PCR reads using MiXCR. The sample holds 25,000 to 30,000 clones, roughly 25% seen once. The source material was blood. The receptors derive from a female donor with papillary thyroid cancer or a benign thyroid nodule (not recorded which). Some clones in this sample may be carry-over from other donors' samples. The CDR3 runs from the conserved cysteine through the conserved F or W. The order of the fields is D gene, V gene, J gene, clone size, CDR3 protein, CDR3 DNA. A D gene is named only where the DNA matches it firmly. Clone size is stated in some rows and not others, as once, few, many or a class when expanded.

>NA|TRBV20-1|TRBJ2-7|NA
CSARAQGSYEQYF
TGCAGTGCTAGAGCCCAGGGGTCATACGAGCAGTACTTC
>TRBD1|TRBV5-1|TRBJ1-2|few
CASSLRTGGIDGYTF
TGCGCCAGCAGCTTAAGGACAGGGGGAATTGACGGCTACACCTTC
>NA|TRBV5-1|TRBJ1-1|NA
CASRDGGGPTEAFF
TGCGCCAGCAGGGATGGGGGCGGTCCCACTGAAGCTTTCTTT
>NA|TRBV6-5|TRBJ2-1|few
CDSSSSRLHEQFF
TGTGACAGCAGTTCTAGCCGGCTCCATGAGCAGTTCTTC
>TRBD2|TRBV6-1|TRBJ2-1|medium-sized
CASRFSGGGSYNEQFF
TGTGCCAGCAGATTTAGCGGGGGAGGCTCCTACAATGAGCAGTTCTTC
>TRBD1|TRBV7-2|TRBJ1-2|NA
CTSRLGQGWF
TGTACCAGCAGACTGGGACAGGGTTGGTTC
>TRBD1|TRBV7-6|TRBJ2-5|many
CASSLSRQGEETQYF
TGTGCCAGCAGCTTAAGTAGACAGGGTGAAGAGACCCAGTACTTC
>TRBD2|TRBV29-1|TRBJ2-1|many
CSVETGEGWVGQFF
TGCAGCGTCGAAACGGGGGAGGGGTGGGTGGGGCAGTTCTTC
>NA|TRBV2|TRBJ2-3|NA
CASILLAADTQYF
TGTGCCAGTATCCTTCTAGCCGCAGATACGCAGTATTTT
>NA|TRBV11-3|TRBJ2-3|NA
CASAPRGDDADTRYF
TGTGCCAGCGCCCCGCGAGGGGATGACGCGGATACGCGGTATTTT
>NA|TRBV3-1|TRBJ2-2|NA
CASSQETGELFF
TGTGCCAGCAGCCAAGAGACCGGGGAGCTGTTTTTT